One and the same sample provided the 26 T cell receptor beta chains below, sequenced in a study of T cells in Graves' hyperthyroidism and ophthalmopathy. From RNA transcripts, TCR beta CDR3 regions were amplified. A first-round RT-PCR of the TCR CDR3 used the HTBI primer set. From the multiplex PCR reads, TCRdb called clonotypes with MiXCR, one entry per CDR3 protein. The sample holds about 410,000 distinct CDR3 sequences, roughly 15% seen once. Sequenced: blood. These receptors all stem from a man between 18 and 35 years old with Graves' ophthalmopathy.

The chain joins TRBV19 to TRBJ1-5; D is ambiguous. V was trimmed by 5 bases and J by 0 bases, leaving 11 bases between them. Germline CDR1 reads LNHDA; CDR2 reads SQIVND (reference sequence). CDR3 length: 15 amino acids. CDR3 amino acids: CASSDVRGSNQPQHF. The CDR3 coding sequence is TGTGCCAGTAGTGACGTTCGGGGTAGCAATCAGCCCCAGCATTTT.

The sample holds many counts of this clonotype. This chain links TRBV27 with TRBJ2-1; 7 nucleotides match TRBD2. Unmatched junction bases numbered 7, after V lost 2 bases and J lost 3 bases. The CDR3 has 16 amino acids. Germline loops: CDR1 MNHEY, CDR2 SMNVEV (reference sequence). This CDR3 reads CASSLMVPSGYNEQFF. The CDR3 DNA reads TGTGCCAGCAGTTTAATGGTGCCTAGCGGCTACAATGAGCAGTTCTTC.

This chain joins TRBV6-9 and TRBJ2-3; unclear D gene. Trimming shortened V by 3 bases and J by 2 bases, and 12 bases separated the two germline ends. CDR3 length: 15 residues. Germline V gene lookup returns CDR1 MNHGY and CDR2 SVAAGI. The DNA of the CDR3 is TGTGCCAGCAGTTACTCGAAGGCTTTCACAGATACGCAGTATTTT. This gives the protein CASSYSKAFTDTQYF.

CDR3 residues: CASSVVTIQPQHF. The CDR3 DNA sequence: TGTGCCAGCAGTGTTGTGACAATTCAGCCCCAGCATTTT. V is TRBV6-2 or TRBV6-3 and J is TRBJ1-5; no firm D call. Germline V gene data show CDR1 as MNHEY and CDR2 as SVGEGT. This CDR3 is built from 13 residues. The V gene lost 5 bases and the J gene lost 6 bases, with 11 bases spanning the gap.

This clonotype was seen only a few times. At one boundary the junction diverges from the germline segment, which might be a read error. This chain uses TRBV5-1 with TRBJ2-7; no clear D. CDR3 length: 12 residues. Looked up from germline, CDR1 is SGHRS and CDR2 is YFSETQ. The CDR3 coding sequence is TGCGCCAGCAACTTAAACTCCTACGAACAGTACTTC. It encodes CASNLNSYEQYF.

This clonotype was recorded many times. The V call is TRBV29-1, the J call TRBJ2-5, with a possible D match to TRBD2 (6 bases). CDR3 size: 14 residues. Trimming removed 4 bases at V and 2 bases at J, with 14 bases between. Per the germline V gene, CDR1 is SQVTM and CDR2 is ANQGSEA. The CDR3 DNA reads as TGCAGCGTTGCTTGGGGCGCGGGGCAAGAGACCCAGTACTTC. This sequence encodes CSVAWGAGQETQYF.

The chain uses TRBV25-1 and TRBJ2-3; TRBD1 matches 9 bases. CDR1 and CDR2 (germline): MGHDK, SYGVNS. The junction had 3 bases not matched to a gene; V was cut back by 6 bases and J by 14 bases. This CDR3 is built from 10 residues. Written as DNA, the CDR3 is TGTGCCAGCAGGGACAGGGGATGGTATTTT. The encoded protein is CASRDRGWYF.

There are many counts of this clonotype. This chain uses TRBV7-3 with TRBJ2-3; 13 bases are a match to TRBD2. This CDR3 comprises 17 residues. The germline CDR1 and CDR2 sequences are SGHTA and FQGTGA. With V trimmed by 2 bases and J by 2 bases, 4 bases remained unmatched. CDR3 region: CASSLLGLAGLTDTQYF. The CDR3 DNA is TGTGCCAGCAGCTTATTGGGACTAGCGGGACTCACAGATACGCAGTATTTT.

V usage is TRBV5-6 and J usage is TRBJ2-3; D not resolved. Trimming removed 7 bases at V and 4 bases at J, with 13 bases between. The V gene's germline CDR1 is SGHDT and CDR2 YYEEEE. The CDR3 loop spans 13 amino acids. The CDR3 DNA reads as TGTGCCAGCGGGCGCCCAACGGCAGATACGCAGTATTTT. This translates into CASGRPTADTQYF.

V and J are TRBV6-4 and TRBJ2-1, with TRBD1 matching over 10 bases. The CDR3 is 15 residues long. V shed 3 bases, J shed 8 bases, and the junction held 7 bases outside the gene matches. Germline V gene sequence: CDR1 MRHNA, CDR2 SNTAGT. The CDR3 here is CASSEGTGDIYEQFF. CDR3 DNA sequence: TGTGCCAGCAGTGAAGGGACAGGGGACATATATGAGCAGTTCTTC.

The rearrangement joins TRBV5-1 to TRBJ1-1; no clear D. Trimming left V 2 bases short and J 5 bases short, with 16 bases between. The germline V gene has CDR1 SGHRS and CDR2 YFSETQ. The CDR3 runs 15 residues. CDR3 protein: CASSLALRAGTEAFF. The CDR3 DNA reads TGCGCCAGCAGCTTAGCGCTTAGGGCGGGTACTGAAGCTTTCTTT. Together with reference TRBV5-1 and TRBJ1-1, the CDR3 gives the full variable domain: KAGVTQTPRYLIKTRGQQVTLSCSPISGHRSVSWYQQTPGQGLQFLFEYFSETQRNKGNFPGRFSGRQFSNSRSEMNVSTLELGDSALYLCASSLALRAGTEAFFGQGTRLTVV.

There are many counts of this clonotype. The J gene is TRBJ2-1, the V gene TRBV6-2 or TRBV6-3, with D perhaps assigned TRBD1 or TRBD2 (5 bases each). The CDR3 contains 15 residues. Between the trimmed V and J ends, which lost 6 bases and 3 bases, there was a span of 15 bases. From germline, CDR1 is MNHEY and CDR2 SVGEGT. CDR3 loop: CASSLAWGNYNEQFF. CDR3 sequence (DNA): TGTGCCAGCAGCCTAGCTTGGGGGAACTACAATGAGCAGTTCTTC.

With regard to this clonotype: A much larger clone sits a single nucleotide away, making a read error possible. The CDR3 sequence is CASSIAHHPLGNQPQHF. CDR3 bases: TGTGCCAGTAGTATAGCCCATCATCCCTTGGGCAATCAGCCCCAGCATTTT. The chain employs TRBV19 and TRBJ1-5; no clear D gene. The V and J ends lost 1 base and 2 bases respectively, with 15 bases between them. There are 17 residues in the CDR3. CDR1 is LNHDA and CDR2 is SQIVND in the germline V gene (reference sequence).

The chain employs TRBV20-1 and TRBJ2-3; D is unresolved. This CDR3 region has 11 residues. Trimming stripped 3 bases from V and 6 bases from J, with 7 bases between. In germline, CDR1 is DFQATT, CDR2 SNEGSKA (reference sequence). Written as DNA, the CDR3 is TGCAGTGCTAGGCCCTTGGATACGCAGTATTTT. It encodes CSARPLDTQYF.

V gene TRBV9 combines with J gene TRBJ1-6, with 7 bases that match TRBD1. The CDR3 is 14 amino acids. The ends lost 4 bases at V and 10 bases at J; junction bases unmatched: 8. Germline V gene data show CDR1 as SGDLS and CDR2 as YYNGEE. The CDR3 sequence is CASSPTGLQSPLHF. The DNA for the CDR3 is TGTGCCAGCAGCCCGACAGGGTTGCAATCACCCCTCCACTTT. The whole variable domain, remainder taken from reference TRBV9 and TRBJ1-6, is DSGVTQTPKHLITATGQRVTLRCSPRSGDLSVYWYQQSLDQGLQFLIQYYNGEERAKGNILERFSAQQFPDLHSELNLSSLELGDSALYFCASSPTGLQSPLHFGNGTRLTVT.

In its sample, this clonotype was seen many times. This chain links TRBV7-3 with TRBJ2-3; a weak D match, TRBD2 (8 bases). This CDR3 contains 15 residues. Germline CDR1 SGHTA, CDR2 FQGTGA. V gave up 5 bases and J gave up 4 bases, with 16 bases separating them. The CDR3 reads CASSPGRGLADTQYF. DNA of the CDR3: TGTGCCAGCAGCCCCGGGAGGGGGCTGGCAGATACGCAGTATTTT.

This clonotype was picked up a small number of times. V and J are TRBV29-1 and TRBJ1-2, with 8 bases that match TRBD1. There are 12 residues in the CDR3. Germline-derived CDR1 and CDR2 are SQVTM and ANQGSEA. The V gene end was trimmed by 4 bases and the J gene end by 4 bases; junction bases not matched to a gene: 2. CDR3 region: CSVVGTGYGYTF. The DNA of the CDR3 is TGCAGCGTTGTTGGGACAGGCTATGGCTACACCTTC.

Points on this clonotype: A clone one base away is much larger, so this may be a read error. The rearrangement links TRBV6-1 to TRBJ2-6; a possible D gene is TRBD1 (6 bases). CDR1 is MNHNS and CDR2 is SASEGT in the germline V gene. The CDR3 length is 15 residues. CDR3 protein: CASKTGSSGANVLAF. The CDR3, as DNA: TGTGCCAGTAAAACAGGGAGCTCTGGGGCCAACGTCCTGGCTTTC.

Many counts were recorded for this clonotype. This sequence joins TRBV20-1 and TRBJ2-1; D gene uncertain. Germline V gene data show CDR1 as DFQATT and CDR2 as SNEGSKA (reference sequence). Trimming cost V 3 bases and J 0 bases, with 12 bases left between them. The CDR3 spans 15 residues. DNA for the CDR3: TGCAGTGCTAGTGCAGCGCCTAGCTCCTACAATGAGCAGTTCTTC. This translates into CSASAAPSSYNEQFF.

The chain has TRBV5-1 and TRBJ1-2, with TRBD1 matching 7 bases. The length of the CDR3 is 16 residues. V dropped 2 bases and J dropped 5; count of bases not matched to a gene: 12. Germline V gene lookup returns CDR1 SGHRS and CDR2 YFSETQ. CDR3 DNA sequence: TGCGCCAGCAGCTTTAGGCCGGGACAGAAACTATATGGCTACACCTTC. Protein sequence: CASSFRPGQKLYGYTF.

This clonotype was counted ten times or more. V gene TRBV5-1 combines with J gene TRBJ2-2; D remains ambiguous. The V end was cut by 0 bases, the J end by 6 bases, with 12 bases between. CDR1 SGHRS and CDR2 YFSETQ come from the germline V gene. The CDR3 length is 15 residues. Here the CDR3 reads CASSLEQSRAGELFF. For the CDR3, the DNA is TGCGCCAGCAGCTTGGAACAGTCAAGAGCCGGGGAGCTGTTTTTT.

The chain joins TRBV11-2 to TRBJ1-2; D not resolved. The CDR3 consists of 17 residues. V lost 6 bases and J lost 0, with 20 bases in between. CDR1 is SGHAT and CDR2 is FQNNGV in the germline V gene. CDR3 sequence reads: CASSEVRNEFPNYGYTF. The CDR3 DNA reads as TGTGCCAGCAGTGAAGTCCGGAACGAATTTCCTAACTATGGCTACACCTTC.

At least ten counts were recorded for this clonotype. The chain employs TRBV30 and TRBJ2-7; TRBD1 is a possible D gene (6 bases). The germline V gene has CDR1 GTSNPN and CDR2 SVGIG (reference sequence). Trimming pared 5 bases from V and 2 bases from J, leaving 10 bases between. The length of the CDR3 is 12 residues. The CDR3 loop is CAWFRGPYEQYF. CDR3 in DNA: TGTGCCTGGTTCAGGGGCCCCTACGAGCAGTACTTC.

Ten or more counts support this clonotype. The CDR3 spells CASRAETDSDTQYF. The CDR3 DNA reads TGCGCCAGCAGGGCGGAAACAGATTCTGATACGCAGTATTTT. The chain links TRBV5-1 to TRBJ2-3; unclear D gene. This CDR3 is built from 14 residues. With 5 bases removed from V and 6 bases from J, the gap between germline ends came to 16 bases. Per germline, CDR1 SGHRS and CDR2 YFSETQ.

The gene calls are TRBV29-1 and TRBJ1-1; TRBD1 is a possible D gene (5 bases). The CDR3 has 13 residues. Germline-derived CDR1 and CDR2 are SQVTM and ANQGSEA. The ends were cut back, 5 bases at V and 5 bases at J, with 15 bases in the middle. The CDR3 nucleotides are TGCAGCGTTCTCCCGGGGGGATTGACTGAAGCTTTCTTT. It translates to CSVLPGGLTEAFF.

This clonotype was detected a few times. One end of the junction is discordant with germline, which a read error may explain. The chain employs TRBV29-1 and TRBJ1-1, with D uncertain. Germline CDR1 and CDR2: SQVTM and ANQGSEA. The CDR3 is 12 amino acids. CDR3 sequence reads: CSVEATGSEALF. The DNA of the CDR3 is TGCAGCGTTGAAGCGACGGGCTCTGAAGCTCTCTTT.